This T cell receptor beta chain was recorded in a study of T cell repertoires in cytomegalovirus infection (dated by TCRdb to between 2017 and 2020). With regard to the full study: Donor HLA type was relevant to the analysis, as public TCR beta signatures indicated carriage of CMV infection together with the matching HLA type.

This clonotype was seen at least ten times. Its antigen has not been determined. No base qualities exist here, and no much larger clone lies one base off it. Overall study results and their limits: The ex vivo response was dominated by HLA-C-restricted CMV-specific TCR beta clonotypes, which also provided the single most frequent clonotype in two of eight donors. Cumulative frequency of public TCR beta family members discriminated carriers of CMV infection plus the relevant HLA type in this cohort and an independent 352-donor cohort.

The listed sequencing device is Illumina HiSeq 1500. In-frame beta chains were kept once TCRdb had trimmed the public reads at Q25 with fastp and called clones with MiXCR. Rows merge per CDR3 protein into single entries with the most common DNA and genes. In this sample the table shows just under 550,000 distinct CDR3 sequences, 26% of which occur a single time. About 12% of the sample lies in the top ten. The clonotype originates from a human donor in good health (CMV status not recorded). Some clones in this sample may be carry-over from other donors' samples. The specimen sequenced was PBMCs.

Here the CDR3 is given as CASSLFGQTTDTQYF. The base sequence is TGTGCCAGCAGCTTATTCGGACAGACCACAGATACGCAGTATTTT. The sequence links TRBV7-6 to TRBJ2-3; tentative D gene TRBD1, with 6 bases matching. Counted from cysteine to phenylalanine, this CDR3 has 15 amino acids. Just the 45-base CDR3 DNA is kept, in frame starting at base 1. Trimming costs V 2 bases and J 2 bases, and their ends lie 11 bases apart. CDR1 and CDR2 were assigned from the germline V gene as SGHVS and FNYEAQ.